Listed below are T cell receptor beta chains from one sample, sequenced in a study of shared clonotypes between healthy human individuals. The repertoire was sequenced with immunoSEQ multiplex PCR; TCRdb's copy has only in-frame clones and lacks some. The repertoire includes some 2.1 million clones, approximately 95% of them detected once, and 0.13% sits in the top ten. Sequenced material: naive CD4+ T cells sorted from blood. The receptors stem from a man between 18 and 29 years old in good health. Each CDR3 is given with its conserved first and last residue. Fields, in order: clone size, D gene, J gene, V gene, CDR3 DNA, CDR3 protein. D genes are given only for firm matches. Size tells how often a clone was seen (once, few, many) or the class of an expanded clone, and some rows leave it out.

clone size: -; D gene: TRBD2; J gene: TRBJ2-5; V gene: TRBV7-9; CDR3 DNA: TGTGCCAGCAGCCCCCCATCGGGGGAGGGCGGGACTGTCAGGCCGGCCCAGTACTTC; CDR3 protein: CASSPPSGEGGTVRPAQYF
clone size: -; D gene: -; J gene: TRBJ2-6; V gene: TRBV7-2; CDR3 DNA: TGTGCCAGCAGCCCCCGGGGGGCCTCCTCTGGGGCCAACGTCCTGACTTTC; CDR3 protein: CASSPRGASSGANVLTF
clone size: -; D gene: TRBD1; J gene: TRBJ2-2; V gene: TRBV5-4; CDR3 DNA: TGTGCCAGCAGCGGGATAGCCGGTGACAGGGGCACCGGGGAGCTGTTTTTT; CDR3 protein: CASSGIAGDRGTGELFF
clone size: -; D gene: -; J gene: TRBJ2-3; V gene: TRBV14; CDR3 DNA: TGTGCCAGCAGCCAAGGGCCCAGGGTAGACACAGATACGCAGTATTTT; CDR3 protein: CASSQGPRVDTDTQYF
clone size: -; D gene: -; J gene: TRBJ2-7; V gene: TRBV5-1; CDR3 DNA: TGCGCCAGCAGCTTGGATGGGACTGGCGAGCAGTACTTC; CDR3 protein: CASSLDGTGEQYF
clone size: -; D gene: TRBD1; J gene: TRBJ2-6; V gene: TRBV7-9; CDR3 DNA: TGTGCCAGCAGCTTCGGCTCCGGGACAGTGAGCTCTGGGGCCAACGTCCTGACTTTC; CDR3 protein: CASSFGSGTVSSGANVLTF
clone size: -; D gene: -; J gene: TRBJ2-7; V gene: TRBV28; CDR3 DNA: TGTGCCAGCAGTCCCCCCGGGTCTTCCCTCTACGAGCAGTACTTC; CDR3 protein: CASSPPGSSLYEQYF
clone size: -; D gene: -; J gene: TRBJ2-3; V gene: TRBV18; CDR3 DNA: TGTGCCAGCTCTCCCTACGATTCTAGCACAGATACGCAGTATTTT; CDR3 protein: CASSPYDSSTDTQYF
clone size: -; D gene: -; J gene: TRBJ2-1; V gene: TRBV6-5; CDR3 DNA: TGTGCCAGCAGAACTAGCTATGAGCAGTTCTTC; CDR3 protein: CASRTSYEQFF
clone size: -; D gene: -; J gene: TRBJ2-5; V gene: TRBV5-1; CDR3 DNA: TGCGCCAGCAGCTTGAACAATGGTGAGACCCAGTACTTC; CDR3 protein: CASSLNNGETQYF
clone size: -; D gene: TRBD2; J gene: TRBJ2-3; V gene: TRBV7-2; CDR3 DNA: TGTGCCAGCAGCCCTCGTAGCGGGAGGTTAGATACGCAGTATTTT; CDR3 protein: CASSPRSGRLDTQYF
clone size: -; D gene: -; J gene: TRBJ1-6; V gene: TRBV15; CDR3 DNA: TGTGCCACCAGCGGTAGGGACTGGAGCTCCTATAATTCACCCCTCCACTTT; CDR3 protein: CATSGRDWSSYNSPLHF
clone size: -; D gene: TRBD1; J gene: TRBJ2-7; V gene: TRBV5-8; CDR3 DNA: TGTGCCAGCAGCCTTTGGGGTGGACAGGGAGTGGATGAGCAGTACTTC; CDR3 protein: CASSLWGGQGVDEQYF
clone size: -; D gene: TRBD2; J gene: TRBJ2-5; V gene: TRBV4-1; CDR3 DNA: TGCGCCAGCAGCCAAAGACTAGCGGGGGGACAAGAGACCCAGTACTTC; CDR3 protein: CASSQRLAGGQETQYF
clone size: -; D gene: TRBD1; J gene: TRBJ1-1; V gene: TRBV30; CDR3 DNA: TGTGCCTGGAGTATCCGGGACAGGGGGCTCGACTACACTGAAGCTTTCTTT; CDR3 protein: CAWSIRDRGLDYTEAFF
clone size: -; D gene: TRBD1; J gene: TRBJ1-4; V gene: TRBV9; CDR3 DNA: TGTGCCAGCAGTATCCAGGGACAGGGTCGTGAAAAACTGTTTTTT; CDR3 protein: CASSIQGQGREKLFF
clone size: -; D gene: -; J gene: TRBJ2-1; V gene: TRBV7-2; CDR3 DNA: TGTGCCAGCAGTCTCCCCAAGCGAGATAACCAGTTCTTC; CDR3 protein: CASSLPKRDNQFF
clone size: once; D gene: -; J gene: TRBJ1-1; V gene: TRBV7-9; CDR3 DNA: TGTGCCAGCAGCGTGCTCGGGAACACTGAAGCTTTCTTT; CDR3 protein: CASSVLGNTEAFF
clone size: -; D gene: -; J gene: TRBJ2-3; V gene: TRBV2; CDR3 DNA: TGTGCCAGCACCCTCAAAGATACGCAGTATTTT; CDR3 protein: CASTLKDTQYF
clone size: once; D gene: -; J gene: TRBJ2-5; V gene: TRBV11-2; CDR3 DNA: TGTGCCAGCAGCTTAGGAAACCAAGAGACCCAGTACTTC; CDR3 protein: CASSLGNQETQYF
clone size: -; D gene: TRBD1; J gene: TRBJ2-1; V gene: TRBV7-2; CDR3 DNA: TGTGCCAGCAGCTTAGGGACAGGGGGCCCCAATGAGCAGTTCTTC; CDR3 protein: CASSLGTGGPNEQFF
clone size: -; D gene: -; J gene: TRBJ1-3; V gene: TRBV18; CDR3 DNA: TGTGCCAGCTCACCCTTGGACGGCGTGGCTGGAAACACCATATATTTT; CDR3 protein: CASSPLDGVAGNTIYF
clone size: -; D gene: -; J gene: TRBJ2-7; V gene: TRBV2; CDR3 DNA: TGTGCCACTGGACTTTTGGGGTGGAAAGAACAGTACTTC; CDR3 protein: CATGLLGWKEQYF
clone size: -; D gene: -; J gene: TRBJ1-3; V gene: TRBV7-9; CDR3 DNA: TGTGCCAGCAGCTCGGGGGGTCTACAACCAGGAAACACCATATATTTT; CDR3 protein: CASSSGGLQPGNTIYF
clone size: -; D gene: TRBD1; J gene: TRBJ2-3; V gene: TRBV2; CDR3 DNA: TGTGCCAGCAGTGCGGGACAGGGGAGGGCAGATACGCAGTATTTT; CDR3 protein: CASSAGQGRADTQYF
clone size: -; D gene: -; J gene: TRBJ2-2; V gene: TRBV6-5; CDR3 DNA: TGTGCCAGCAGTCGCTTTTCTGGTCGCTACGGGGAGCTGTTTTTT; CDR3 protein: CASSRFSGRYGELFF
clone size: -; D gene: TRBD2; J gene: TRBJ2-3; V gene: TRBV27; CDR3 DNA: TGTGCCAGCAATGAAATGTGGACTAGCGGGGACACAGATACGCAGTATTTT; CDR3 protein: CASNEMWTSGDTDTQYF
clone size: -; D gene: -; J gene: TRBJ2-7; V gene: TRBV6-1; CDR3 DNA: TGTGCCAGCATATATGGTTACTACGAGCAGTACTTC; CDR3 protein: CASIYGYYEQYF
clone size: -; D gene: -; J gene: TRBJ1-3; V gene: TRBV6-1; CDR3 DNA: TGTGCCAGCAGTGAAAGGTTATCTGGAAACACCATATATTTT; CDR3 protein: CASSERLSGNTIYF
clone size: -; D gene: -; J gene: TRBJ1-5; V gene: TRBV11-2; CDR3 DNA: TGTGCCAGCAGCTTACGGGAGGATCAGCCCCAGCATTTT; CDR3 protein: CASSLREDQPQHF
clone size: -; D gene: -; J gene: TRBJ1-1; V gene: TRBV20-1; CDR3 DNA: TGCAGTGCTAGAGAGGACAGTGAAGCTTTCTTT; CDR3 protein: CSAREDSEAFF
clone size: -; D gene: -; J gene: TRBJ1-5; V gene: TRBV5-8; CDR3 DNA: TGTGCCAGCAGCTTGGTAGTCGGGCCCAGGGGTAGTCAGCCCCAGCATTTT; CDR3 protein: CASSLVVGPRGSQPQHF
clone size: -; D gene: -; J gene: TRBJ2-5; V gene: TRBV10-3; CDR3 DNA: TGTGCCATCAGTGACTTTGGGGCGGGGGCCCTCCAAGAGACCCAGTACTTC; CDR3 protein: CAISDFGAGALQETQYF
clone size: once; D gene: -; J gene: TRBJ1-1; V gene: TRBV6-5; CDR3 DNA: TGTGCCAGCAGTAGCCCGACAGCCAACACTGAAGCTTTCTTT; CDR3 protein: CASSSPTANTEAFF
clone size: -; D gene: -; J gene: TRBJ1-4; V gene: TRBV14; CDR3 DNA: TGTGCCAGCAGCCAAGTTCCGGGGATCTCGGGAAAACTGTTTTTT; CDR3 protein: CASSQVPGISGKLFF
clone size: -; D gene: -; J gene: TRBJ2-1; V gene: TRBV7-6; CDR3 DNA: TGTGCCAGCAGCTTAGCGCCCGGACAGAACAATGAGCAGTTCTTC; CDR3 protein: CASSLAPGQNNEQFF
clone size: -; D gene: -; J gene: TRBJ1-1; V gene: TRBV6-4; CDR3 DNA: TGTGCCAGCAGTGTTGCCCACGGCGGAAACACTGAAGCTTTCTTT; CDR3 protein: CASSVAHGGNTEAFF
clone size: -; D gene: -; J gene: TRBJ2-1; V gene: TRBV19; CDR3 DNA: TGTGCCAGTAGCGCTCAGTACCGGGGTGTCAATGAGCAGTTCTTC; CDR3 protein: CASSAQYRGVNEQFF
clone size: -; D gene: -; J gene: TRBJ1-2; V gene: TRBV5-1; CDR3 DNA: TGCGCCAGCAGCTTGGTTAGTATGACAGCTAACTATGGCTACACCTTC; CDR3 protein: CASSLVSMTANYGYTF
clone size: few; D gene: -; J gene: TRBJ2-3; V gene: TRBV10-1; CDR3 DNA: TGCGCCAGCAGTAATTTTGGGATCACAGATACGCAGTATTTT; CDR3 protein: CASSNFGITDTQYF
clone size: -; D gene: TRBD2; J gene: TRBJ2-3; V gene: TRBV12-5; CDR3 DNA: TGTGCTAGTGGTTTGGCTCCCCTGGGCCGTGGGCGGGGGGGCCCAGATACGCAGTATTTT; CDR3 protein: CASGLAPLGRGRGGPDTQYF
clone size: -; D gene: TRBD2; J gene: TRBJ2-5; V gene: TRBV5-1; CDR3 DNA: TGCGCCAGCAGCTCAGGACTAGCGGCGTCAGAGACCCAGTACTTC; CDR3 protein: CASSSGLAASETQYF
clone size: -; D gene: -; J gene: TRBJ2-4; V gene: TRBV6-5; CDR3 DNA: TGTGCCAGCAGCCGGGGCGCAGGGAGATACATTCAGTACTTC; CDR3 protein: CASSRGAGRYIQYF
clone size: -; D gene: -; J gene: TRBJ1-3; V gene: TRBV2; CDR3 DNA: TGTGCCAGCGGGGGGGGTGGCAAAGCTGGAAACACCATATATTTT; CDR3 protein: CASGGGGKAGNTIYF
clone size: -; D gene: -; J gene: TRBJ2-3; V gene: TRBV15; CDR3 DNA: TGTGCCACCAGACGGTACTCTGACACAGATACGCAGTATTTT; CDR3 protein: CATRRYSDTDTQYF
clone size: -; D gene: -; J gene: TRBJ1-2; V gene: TRBV9; CDR3 DNA: TGTGCCAGCAGCGTAGGCAGGGAGAACTATGGCTACACCTTC; CDR3 protein: CASSVGRENYGYTF
clone size: -; D gene: TRBD1; J gene: TRBJ1-5; V gene: TRBV7-9; CDR3 DNA: TGTGCCAGCAGCTTAGACCAGGGGGCGATCAATCAGCCCCAGCATTTT; CDR3 protein: CASSLDQGAINQPQHF
clone size: -; D gene: TRBD1; J gene: TRBJ1-6; V gene: TRBV7-2; CDR3 DNA: TGTGCCAGCAGTCCGGGACAGCCTTCACCCCTCCACTTT; CDR3 protein: CASSPGQPSPLHF
clone size: -; D gene: -; J gene: TRBJ1-1; V gene: TRBV5-4; CDR3 DNA: TGTGCCAGCAGCTTGGTATCAGGGGCTGAAGCTTTCTTT; CDR3 protein: CASSLVSGAEAFF
clone size: -; D gene: -; J gene: TRBJ2-7; V gene: TRBV27; CDR3 DNA: TGTGCCAGCAGTCTAGCACGCTCCTACGAGCAGTACTTC; CDR3 protein: CASSLARSYEQYF
clone size: -; D gene: TRBD2; J gene: TRBJ2-7; V gene: TRBV28; CDR3 DNA: TGTGCCAGCAGTTCGGCGGGGGGATCGTTCTACGAGCAGTACTTC; CDR3 protein: CASSSAGGSFYEQYF
clone size: -; D gene: TRBD1; J gene: TRBJ1-1; V gene: TRBV5-1; CDR3 DNA: TGCGCCAGCAGCTTCCAGGGGGGTAGCACTGAAGCTTTCTTT; CDR3 protein: CASSFQGGSTEAFF
clone size: -; D gene: -; J gene: TRBJ2-3; V gene: TRBV7-2; CDR3 DNA: TGTGCCAGCAGCCCCCAGGTGGGAGCGGGTACGCAGTATTTT; CDR3 protein: CASSPQVGAGTQYF
clone size: -; D gene: TRBD2; J gene: TRBJ2-5; V gene: TRBV7-2; CDR3 DNA: TGTGCCAGCAGCCCTAGCCCGCTAGCGGGAGGTACCCAGTACTTC; CDR3 protein: CASSPSPLAGGTQYF
clone size: -; D gene: TRBD2; J gene: TRBJ2-7; V gene: TRBV19; CDR3 DNA: TGTGCCAGTAGTATGGAGGCTAGCGGCCACTACGAGCAGTACTTC; CDR3 protein: CASSMEASGHYEQYF
clone size: -; D gene: TRBD1; J gene: TRBJ2-7; V gene: TRBV28; CDR3 DNA: TGTGCCAGCAGTTTAACAGGGGGGCTAATCACCTACGAGCAGTACTTC; CDR3 protein: CASSLTGGLITYEQYF
clone size: -; D gene: -; J gene: TRBJ1-2; V gene: TRBV14; CDR3 DNA: TGTGCCAGCAGCCAATACCCGGGGCCTGGGGATGGCTACACCTTC; CDR3 protein: CASSQYPGPGDGYTF
clone size: once; D gene: -; J gene: TRBJ1-4; V gene: TRBV7-9; CDR3 DNA: TGTGCCAGCAGCCACCGGGGGAATAATGAAAAACTGTTTTTT; CDR3 protein: CASSHRGNNEKLFF
clone size: -; D gene: -; J gene: TRBJ2-1; V gene: TRBV7-6; CDR3 DNA: TGTGCCAGCAGCTTAGGGGGTTTTGTCGGGGAGCAGTTCTTC; CDR3 protein: CASSLGGFVGEQFF
clone size: -; D gene: TRBD1; J gene: TRBJ1-1; V gene: TRBV7-6; CDR3 DNA: TGTGCCAGCAGCCCAGGGGGTCGCGAAGCTTTCTTT; CDR3 protein: CASSPGGREAFF